This T cell receptor beta chain was captured by sequencing in a study of T cell repertoires in cytomegalovirus infection. Study context: Public TCR beta signatures indicated both CMV infection and matching HLA type.

One entry per CDR3 protein results from TCRdb running MiXCR on the reads. The repertoire has a few hundred thousand distinct CDR3 sequences, 25% to 30% of them found once; the top ten carry approximately 20%. Study-wide results and caveats: Predominance within the ex vivo response was attributable to HLA-C-restricted CMV-specific TCR beta clonotypes.

This clonotype was counted at least ten times. Antigen specificity is unknown. The CDR3 sequence is 16 residues long. CDR1 is MNHEY and CDR2 is SMNVEV in the germline V gene (reference sequence). The J segment lost 3 bases and the V segment lost 3 bases, leaving 7 bases of the junction unmatched. The chain has TRBV27 and TRBJ2-7, with 11 bases identical to TRBD1. Source: cultured PBMCs, taken from culture after CMV antigen stimulation. This receptor was taken from a human donor in good health (CMV status not recorded). Some clones in this sample may be carry-over from other donors' samples. In DNA form, the CDR3 reads TGTGCCAGCAGTTTCAGGCGGGGACAGGGGGGCTACGAGCAGTACTTC. Translation gives CASSFRRGQGGYEQYF.